This T cell receptor (beta chain) appears in the sequencing data of a study of cytomegalovirus exposure and HLA in healthy donors. Profiling relied on immunoSEQ multiplex PCR, and the TCRdb table lists in-frame clones only, not all of them. This table holds some 140,000 clones, roughly 86% found once. The V and J ends lost 3 bases and 4 bases respectively, with 8 bases between them. This CDR3 is built from 13 residues. The germline V gene has CDR1 SGHNT and CDR2 YYREEE (reference sequence). Sequenced input: PBMCs. The chain employs TRBV5-4 and TRBJ2-4; D is unclear. The receptor's source is a human donor in good health. The CDR3 spells CASSYPGKNIQYF. CDR3 nucleotide sequence: TGTGCCAGCAGCTACCCCGGGAAAAACATTCAGTACTTC.